These T cell receptor beta chains were read from a single sample in a study of T cell clonotyping in hematopoietic cell transplantation. Profiling relied on immunoSEQ multiplex PCR, and the TCRdb table lists in-frame clones only, not all of them. The sample has about 29,000 clones; roughly 92% are singletons. Specimen: PBMCs, collected 100 days after allogeneic stem cell transplant. The receptor source for this set is a female patient aged 50 to 65 who had an allogeneic stem cell transplant from a related donor, so the T cells may come from the graft donor. Some clones in this sample may be carry-over from other donors' samples. Each CDR3 is given with its conserved first and last residue. A D gene is named only where the DNA matches it firmly. A clone size is listed for some rows: how often the clone was seen (once, few, many), or a class if it is expanded.

V gene	J gene	D gene	clone size	CDR3 protein	CDR3 DNA
TRBV10-2	TRBJ2-2	TRBD1	.	CASSDRGRNTGELFF	TGCGCCAGCAGCGACAGGGGGCGGAACACCGGGGAGCTGTTTTTT
TRBV7-8	TRBJ1-1	TRBD1	.	CASSFGQGATEAFF	TGTGCCAGCAGCTTCGGACAGGGGGCAACTGAAGCTTTCTTT
TRBV6-5	TRBJ2-7	TRBD1	.	CASRPGTGANDEQYF	TGTGCCAGCAGACCCGGGACAGGGGCTAACGACGAGCAGTACTTC
TRBV6-1	TRBJ1-1	.	.	CASSELGTTEAFF	TGTGCCAGCAGTGAATTGGGAACGACTGAAGCTTTCTTT
TRBV2	TRBJ1-1	TRBD1	.	CASRDRGNTEAFF	TGTGCCAGCAGAGACAGGGGGAACACTGAAGCTTTCTTT
TRBV2	TRBJ2-7	.	once	CASSSGVPSYEQYF	TGTGCCAGCAGCTCGGGGGTTCCCTCCTACGAGCAGTACTTC
TRBV4-1	TRBJ1-1	.	.	CASSQEALMNTEAFF	TGCGCCAGCAGCCAAGAAGCCCTCATGAACACTGAAGCTTTCTTT
TRBV18	TRBJ1-6	TRBD1	.	CASSPGTGSHSPLHF	TGTGCCAGTTCCCCCGGGACAGGGAGCCATTCACCCCTCCACTTT
TRBV15	TRBJ2-1	TRBD1	.	CATSDPGQGSYNEQFF	TGTGCCACCAGCGATCCGGGACAGGGGTCCTACAATGAGCAGTTCTTC
TRBV1	TRBJ2-3	.	.	CTSSPPTGGASGGSSTDTQYF	TGCACCAGCAGCCCCCCTACGGGCGGAGCTAGCGGGGGGTCTAGCACAGATACGCAGTATTTT
TRBV9	TRBJ2-7	.	.	CASSLTFSPYEQYF	TGTGCCAGCAGCCTTACCTTTTCCCCTTACGAGCAGTACTTC
TRBV21-1	TRBJ1-5	.	.	CASLGTAYQPQHF	TGTGCCAGTCTTGGGACCGCTTATCAGCCCCAGCATTTT
TRBV6-5	TRBJ2-7	.	.	CASSYSMPGRSYEQYF	TGTGCCAGCAGTTACTCGATGCCAGGGCGGTCCTACGAGCAGTACTTC
TRBV7-2	TRBJ2-3	.	.	CASSLDILGSTDTQYF	TGTGCCAGCAGCTTAGACATACTAGGTAGCACAGATACGCAGTATTTT
TRBV28	TRBJ2-1	.	once	CASSLAPNEQFF	TGTGCCAGCAGTTTAGCGCCCAATGAGCAGTTCTTC
TRBV2	TRBJ1-2	.	.	CASSRQTSYGYTF	TGTGCCAGCTCGCGACAGACGAGCTATGGCTACACCTTC
TRBV4-2	TRBJ1-1	.	.	CASSQDPRGTEAFF	TGTGCCAGCAGCCAAGATCCCAGGGGCACTGAAGCTTTCTTT
TRBV4-1	TRBJ1-5	.	.	CASSQTGRGGNQPQHF	TGCGCCAGCAGCCAAACAGGACGGGGAGGCAATCAGCCCCAGCATTTT
TRBV14	TRBJ2-6	TRBD2	.	CASSQRLAGVFGANVLTF	TGTGCCAGCAGCCAACGGCTAGCGGGGGTATTTGGGGCCAACGTCCTGACTTTC
TRBV28	TRBJ1-3	.	.	CDALGLSGNTIYF	TGTGACGCACTGGGCCTCTCTGGAAACACCATATATTTT
TRBV6-6	TRBJ1-3	.	.	CASTLAAGLGNTIYF	TGTGCCAGCACACTTGCCGCGGGGCTTGGAAACACCATATATTTT
TRBV9	TRBJ2-1	.	.	CASSGGGQVNEQFF	TGTGCCAGCAGCGGGGGAGGCCAAGTCAATGAGCAGTTCTTC
TRBV5-4	TRBJ2-5	TRBD2	few	CASSLRSGGGETQYF	TGTGCCAGCAGCTTGAGGAGCGGGGGGGGAGAGACCCAGTACTTC
TRBV9	TRBJ2-2	.	.	CATTRQESTGELFF	TGTGCCACCACCCGACAGGAGAGCACCGGGGAGCTGTTTTTT
TRBV7-8	TRBJ2-7	TRBD1	.	CASSLWTGSYEQYF	TGTGCCAGCAGCTTATGGACAGGGAGCTACGAGCAGTACTTC
TRBV7-9	TRBJ1-3	.	.	CASSLGVSSGNTIYF	TGTGCCAGCAGCTTGGGAGTATCCTCTGGAAACACCATATATTTT
TRBV7-6	TRBJ2-2	.	.	CASRHVMAGELFF	TGTGCCAGCAGACACGTGATGGCCGGGGAGCTGTTTTTT
TRBV4-1	TRBJ1-2	.	.	CASRDFPYYGYTF	TGCGCCAGCCGGGACTTTCCATACTATGGCTACACCTTC
TRBV5-4	TRBJ1-2	.	.	CAHSVQDHHGYTF	TGTGCCCATTCGGTCCAGGACCACCACGGCTACACCTTC
TRBV19	TRBJ2-5	.	.	CASSQGPQETQYF	TGTGCCAGTAGTCAAGGACCACAAGAGACCCAGTACTTC
TRBV2	TRBJ1-1	.	.	CASRGNTEAFF	TGTGCCAGCAGGGGGAACACTGAAGCTTTCTTT
TRBV9	TRBJ2-3	TRBD2	.	CASSSRRGLEDTDTQYF	TGTGCCAGCAGCTCCCGCAGGGGACTAGAAGACACAGATACGCAGTATTTT
TRBV6-1	TRBJ2-6	.	once	CASSETVGYPGANVLTF	TGTGCCAGCAGTGAAACTGTAGGGTATCCTGGGGCCAACGTCCTGACTTTC
TRBV7-7	TRBJ1-5	TRBD1	.	CASSLGGAGQPQHF	TGTGCCAGCAGCCTAGGGGGCGCGGGACAGCCCCAGCATTTT
TRBV27	TRBJ2-1	TRBD1	.	CASSLWRTGGARNEQFF	TGTGCCAGCAGTTTATGGCGGACAGGGGGCGCGCGGAATGAGCAGTTCTTC
TRBV5-1	TRBJ2-3	TRBD1	once	CASSFLGQPTDTQYF	TGCGCCAGCAGCTTTTTGGGACAGCCCACAGATACGCAGTATTTT
TRBV6-1	TRBJ1-6	.	.	CASSAGGSYNSPLHF	TGTGCCAGCAGTGCGGGGGGTTCCTATAATTCACCCCTCCACTTT
TRBV7-9	TRBJ2-5	.	.	CAGSRGPGETQYF	TGTGCCGGGTCGAGGGGACCGGGAGAGACCCAGTACTTC
TRBV27	TRBJ1-2	.	.	CASSFLIGPTLYGYTF	TGTGCCAGCAGTTTCCTCATCGGTCCAACTCTCTATGGCTACACCTTC
TRBV29-1	TRBJ1-1	.	once	CSVESGGIHTEAFF	TGCAGCGTGGAATCTGGGGGAATCCACACTGAAGCTTTCTTT
TRBV30	TRBJ1-2	TRBD1	.	CAWGTGNYGYTF	TGTGCCTGGGGGACAGGGAACTATGGCTACACCTTC
TRBV18	TRBJ2-7	TRBD1	.	CASSPTGGNLYEQYF	TGTGCCAGCTCACCGACAGGGGGCAATCTATACGAGCAGTACTTC
TRBV13	TRBJ1-1	.	.	CASSLARRTEAFF	TGTGCCAGCAGCTTAGCAAGGAGGACTGAAGCTTTCTTT
TRBV6-1	TRBJ2-7	.	.	CASSEARRGVSMREQYF	TGTGCCAGCAGTGAAGCGAGAAGGGGGGTATCAATGAGGGAGCAGTACTTC
TRBV4-1	TRBJ1-2	TRBD1	.	CASSQEVAGGAPGGYTF	TGCGCCAGCAGCCAAGAAGTGGCAGGGGGCGCCCCCGGTGGCTACACCTTC
TRBV6-4	TRBJ2-7	TRBD2	.	CASSPLAGSAYEQYF	TGTGCCAGCAGTCCCCTAGCGGGGTCCGCCTACGAGCAGTACTTC
TRBV7-6	TRBJ2-2	TRBD2	.	CASSGGLAENTGELFF	TGTGCCAGCAGCGGGGGACTAGCGGAAAACACCGGGGAGCTGTTTTTT
TRBV7-8	TRBJ1-4	TRBD1	.	CASSQTQGQVPEKLFF	TGTGCCAGCAGCCAGACACAGGGGCAAGTTCCGGAAAAACTGTTTTTT
TRBV20-1	TRBJ2-5	.	.	CSAVGEETQYF	TGCAGTGCTGTGGGGGAAGAGACCCAGTACTTC
TRBV2	TRBJ2-4	.	.	CASSMLGAKNIQYF	TGTGCCAGCAGTATGCTAGGGGCCAAAAACATTCAGTACTTC
TRBV7-7	TRBJ2-5	TRBD2	once	CASSFLPRTSGAQETQYF	TGTGCCAGCAGCTTTTTACCCCGGACTAGCGGGGCCCAAGAGACCCAGTACTTC
TRBV29-1	TRBJ2-1	.	.	CSVGYNEQFF	TGCAGCGTTGGTTACAATGAGCAGTTCTTC
TRBV6-1	TRBJ1-2	.	.	CASSERVVGSYLYGYTF	TGTGCCAGCAGTGAAAGGGTGGTCGGAAGCTACCTCTATGGCTACACCTTC